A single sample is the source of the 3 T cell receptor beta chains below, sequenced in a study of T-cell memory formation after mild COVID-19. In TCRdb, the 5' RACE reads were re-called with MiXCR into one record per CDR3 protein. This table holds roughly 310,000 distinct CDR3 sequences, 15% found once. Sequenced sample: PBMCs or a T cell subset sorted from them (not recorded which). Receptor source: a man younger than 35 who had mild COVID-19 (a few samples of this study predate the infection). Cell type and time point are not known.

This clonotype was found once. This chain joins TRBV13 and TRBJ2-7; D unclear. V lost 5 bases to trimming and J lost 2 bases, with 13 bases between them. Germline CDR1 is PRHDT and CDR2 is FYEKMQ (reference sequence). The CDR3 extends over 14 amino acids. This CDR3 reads CASSPRRLPYEQYF. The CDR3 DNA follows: TGTGCCAGCAGCCCACGTCGCCTACCCTACGAGCAGTACTTC.

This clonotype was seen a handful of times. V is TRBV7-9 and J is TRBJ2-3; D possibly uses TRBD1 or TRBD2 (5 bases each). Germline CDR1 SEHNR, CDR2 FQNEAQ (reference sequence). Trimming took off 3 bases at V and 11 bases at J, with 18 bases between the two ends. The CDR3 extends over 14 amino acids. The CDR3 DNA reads TGTGCCAGCAGCTTGGTAGGGGCTGAGGAGGAGCAGTATTTT. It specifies CASSLVGAEEEQYF. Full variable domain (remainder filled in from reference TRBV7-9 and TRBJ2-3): DTGVSQNPRHKITKRGQNVTFRCDPISEHNRLYWYRQTLGQGPEFLTYFQNEAQLEKSRLLSDRFSAERPKGSFSTLEIQRTEQGDSAMYLCASSLVGAEEEQYFGPGTRLTVL.

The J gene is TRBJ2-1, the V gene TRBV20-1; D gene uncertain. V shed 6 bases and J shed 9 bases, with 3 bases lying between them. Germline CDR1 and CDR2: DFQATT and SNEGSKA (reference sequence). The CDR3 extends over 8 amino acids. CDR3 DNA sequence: TGCAGTGCCAGTGAGCAGTTCTTC. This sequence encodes CSASEQFF.